The clone carrying this TCR beta chain was counted at least ten times. Multiplex PCR in two rounds served to amplify TCR beta CDR3 from genomic DNA. Primers (each specific to one TRBV or TRBJ gene) were used in first-round PCR. Via MiXCR, TCRdb re-called the multiplex PCR reads, giving one row per CDR3 protein. Of roughly 13,000 distinct CDR3 sequences in the sample, 37% are singletons; the top ten hold approximately 41%. The data were taken from a study of prognosis after radiotherapy for stage I lung cancer. Study in general: Non-small cell lung cancer patients at stage I were enrolled between April 2018 and January 2019.

With two time points in the design, approximately 6.3 milliliters of peripheral blood were drawn at each one. This TCR derives from a donor over 45 with non-small cell lung cancer. The source material was PBMCs, sampled before or after stereotactic body radiation therapy (not recorded which).

The CDR3 loop reads CSARARGEITGELFF. CDR3 in DNA: TGCAGTGCTAGAGCACGGGGGGAGATCACCGGGGAGCTGTTTTTT. The rearrangement uses TRBV20-1 and TRBJ2-2; TRBD2 agrees at 7 bases. CDR1 DFQATT and CDR2 SNEGSKA come from the germline V gene (reference sequence). V shed 1 base, J shed 4 bases, and the junction held 6 bases outside the gene matches. The CDR3 extends over 15 amino acids.